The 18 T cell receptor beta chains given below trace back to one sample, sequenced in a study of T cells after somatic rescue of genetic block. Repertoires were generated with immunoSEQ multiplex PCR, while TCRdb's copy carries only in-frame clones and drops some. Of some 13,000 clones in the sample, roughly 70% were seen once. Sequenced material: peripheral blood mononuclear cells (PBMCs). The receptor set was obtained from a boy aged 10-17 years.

CDR3 in DNA: TGTGCCAGCAGCGTAGGACATTCGAACACCGGGGAGCTGTTTTTT. This translates into CASSVGHSNTGELFF. The chain has TRBV9 and TRBJ2-2; D not resolved. Germline CDR1 SGDLS, CDR2 YYNGEE. Deletions cut 0 bases from V and 0 bases from J, with 6 bases between. The CDR3 has 15 amino acids.

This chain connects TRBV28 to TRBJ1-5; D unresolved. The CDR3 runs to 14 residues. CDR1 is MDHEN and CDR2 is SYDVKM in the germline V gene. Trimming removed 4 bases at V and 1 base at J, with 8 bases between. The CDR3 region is CASSYLSSNQPQHF. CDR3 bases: TGTGCCAGCAGTTATCTGTCCAGCAATCAGCCCCAGCATTTT.

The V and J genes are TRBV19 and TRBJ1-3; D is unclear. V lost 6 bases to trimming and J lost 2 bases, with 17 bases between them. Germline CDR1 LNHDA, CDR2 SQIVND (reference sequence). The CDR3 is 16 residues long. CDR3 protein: CASRELRGRAGNTIYF. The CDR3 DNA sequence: TGTGCCAGTAGGGAACTAAGAGGGCGCGCTGGAAACACCATATATTTT.

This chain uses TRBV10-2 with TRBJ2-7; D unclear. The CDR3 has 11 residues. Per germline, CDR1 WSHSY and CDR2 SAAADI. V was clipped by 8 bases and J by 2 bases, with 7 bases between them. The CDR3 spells CASATPYEQYF. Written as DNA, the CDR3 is TGCGCCAGCGCGACCCCCTACGAGCAGTACTTC.

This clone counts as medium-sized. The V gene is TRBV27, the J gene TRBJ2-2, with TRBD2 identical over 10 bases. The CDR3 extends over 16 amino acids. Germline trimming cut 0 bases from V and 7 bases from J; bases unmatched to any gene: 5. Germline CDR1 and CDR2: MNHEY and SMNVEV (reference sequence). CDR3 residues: CASSLSRLAGSGELFF. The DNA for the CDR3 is TGTGCCAGCAGTTTATCGCGACTAGCGGGTAGCGGGGAGCTGTTTTTT.

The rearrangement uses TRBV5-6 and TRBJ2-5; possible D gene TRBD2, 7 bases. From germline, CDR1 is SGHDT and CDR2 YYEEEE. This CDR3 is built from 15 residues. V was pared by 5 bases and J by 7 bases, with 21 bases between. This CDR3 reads CASRGRGGVGGTQYF. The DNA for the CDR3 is TGTGCCAGCAGGGGAAGAGGGGGGGTCGGTGGGACCCAGTACTTC.

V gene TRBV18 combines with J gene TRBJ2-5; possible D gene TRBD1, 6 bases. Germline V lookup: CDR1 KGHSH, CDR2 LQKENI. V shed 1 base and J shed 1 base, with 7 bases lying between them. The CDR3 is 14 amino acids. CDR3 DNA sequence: TGTGCCAGCTCACCACGCAGGGGCCAAGAGACCCAGTACTTC. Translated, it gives CASSPRRGQETQYF.

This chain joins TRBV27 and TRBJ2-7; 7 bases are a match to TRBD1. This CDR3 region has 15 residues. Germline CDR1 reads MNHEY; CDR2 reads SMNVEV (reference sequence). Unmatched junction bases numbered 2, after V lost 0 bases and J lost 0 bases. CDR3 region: CASSLSGTVSYEQYF. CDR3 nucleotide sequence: TGTGCCAGCAGTTTATCGGGGACAGTCTCCTACGAGCAGTACTTC.

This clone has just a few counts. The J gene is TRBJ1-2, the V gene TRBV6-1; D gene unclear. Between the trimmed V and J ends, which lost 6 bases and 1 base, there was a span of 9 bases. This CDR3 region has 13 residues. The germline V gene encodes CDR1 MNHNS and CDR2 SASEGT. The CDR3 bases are TGTGCCAGCAGATTGACCGTTAACTATGGCTACACCTTC. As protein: CASRLTVNYGYTF.

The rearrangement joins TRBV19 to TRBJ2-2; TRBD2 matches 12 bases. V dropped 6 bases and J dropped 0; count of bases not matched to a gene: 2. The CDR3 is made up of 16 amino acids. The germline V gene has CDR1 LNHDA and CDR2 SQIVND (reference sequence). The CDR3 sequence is CASRTSGGSNTGELFF. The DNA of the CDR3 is TGTGCCAGTAGAACTAGCGGGGGGTCGAACACCGGGGAGCTGTTTTTT.

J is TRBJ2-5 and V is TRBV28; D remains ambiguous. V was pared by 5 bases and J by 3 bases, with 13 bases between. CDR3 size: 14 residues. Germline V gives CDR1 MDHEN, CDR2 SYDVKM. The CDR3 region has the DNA TGTGCCAGCAGTCCACCGGTATTCGAAGAGACCCAGTACTTC. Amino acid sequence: CASSPPVFEETQYF.

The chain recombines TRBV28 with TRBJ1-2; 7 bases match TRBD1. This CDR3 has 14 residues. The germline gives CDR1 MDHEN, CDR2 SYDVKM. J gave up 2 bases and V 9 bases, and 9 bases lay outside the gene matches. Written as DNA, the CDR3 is TGTGCCAGTGGGCACAGGGGTGAAAACTATGGCTACACCTTC. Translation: CASGHRGENYGYTF.

This CDR3 reads CASSGNVYEQYF. CDR3 bases: TGCGCCAGCAGCGGAAACGTCTACGAGCAGTACTTC. The chain uses TRBV5-1 and TRBJ2-7, with D unclear. The V gene lost 4 bases and the J gene lost 3 bases, with 8 bases spanning the gap. Germline assignment: CDR1 SGHRS and CDR2 YFSETQ. This CDR3 has 12 amino acids.

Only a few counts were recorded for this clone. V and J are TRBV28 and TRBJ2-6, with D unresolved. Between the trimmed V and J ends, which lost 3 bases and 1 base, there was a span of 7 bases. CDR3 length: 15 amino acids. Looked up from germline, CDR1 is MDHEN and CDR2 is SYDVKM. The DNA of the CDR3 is TGTGCCAGCAGTTTGGGATCTTCTGGGGCCAACGTCCTGACTTTC. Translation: CASSLGSSGANVLTF.

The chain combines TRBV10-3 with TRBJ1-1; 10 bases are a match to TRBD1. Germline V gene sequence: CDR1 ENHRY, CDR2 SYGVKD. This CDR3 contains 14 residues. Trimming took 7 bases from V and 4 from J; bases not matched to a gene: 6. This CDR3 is CAINGQGGGTEAFF. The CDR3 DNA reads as TGTGCCATCAATGGACAGGGGGGAGGCACTGAAGCTTTCTTT.

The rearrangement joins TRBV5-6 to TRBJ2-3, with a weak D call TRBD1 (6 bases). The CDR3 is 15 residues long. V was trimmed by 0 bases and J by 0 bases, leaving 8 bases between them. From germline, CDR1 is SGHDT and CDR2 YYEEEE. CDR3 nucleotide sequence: TGTGCCAGCAGCTTGGGGCAGGGGAGCACAGATACGCAGTATTTT. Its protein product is CASSLGQGSTDTQYF.

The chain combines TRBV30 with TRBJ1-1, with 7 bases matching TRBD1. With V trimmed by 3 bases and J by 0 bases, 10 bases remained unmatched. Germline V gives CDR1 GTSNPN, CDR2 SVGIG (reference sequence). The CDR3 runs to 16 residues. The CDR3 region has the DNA TGTGCCTGGAGGAAAATTTCAGGGGGTCTGAACACTGAAGCTTTCTTT. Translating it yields CAWRKISGGLNTEAFF.

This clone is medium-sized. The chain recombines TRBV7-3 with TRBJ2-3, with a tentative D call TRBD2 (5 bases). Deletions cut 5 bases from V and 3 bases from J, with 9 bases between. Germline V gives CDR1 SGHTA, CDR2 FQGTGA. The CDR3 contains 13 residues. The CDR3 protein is CASSPRETDTQYF. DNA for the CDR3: TGTGCCAGCAGCCCCCGGGAAACAGATACGCAGTATTTT.